The 3 T cell receptor beta chains listed next were all sequenced from one sample in a study of OX40 agonist ivuxolimab in advanced cancers. The assay was immunoSEQ multiplex PCR, and TCRdb's table has in-frame clones only and misses some. The data hold about 64,000 clones, with roughly 80% observed a single time. The sequenced sample was CD4+ or CD8+ T cells sorted from blood, obtained in a trial of the OX40 agonist ivuxolimab. These TCRs come from an adult with an advanced solid tumor such as melanoma, head and neck, liver or kidney cancer.

V gene TRBV19 combines with J gene TRBJ2-1, with 7 bases lining up with TRBD2. J gave up 12 bases and V 3 bases, and 11 bases lay outside the gene matches. The germline V gene has CDR1 LNHDA and CDR2 SQIVND (reference sequence). CDR3 length: 14 residues. The CDR3 DNA is TGTGCCAGTAGTATGAAACGGGAGGCTTCCGTGCAGTTCTTC. It specifies CASSMKREASVQFF. The full variable domain, completed using reference TRBV19 and TRBJ2-1, is DGGITQSPKYLFRKEGQNVTLSCEQNLNHDAMYWYRQDPGQGLRLIYYSQIVNDFQKGDIAEGYSVSREKKESFPLTVTSAQKNPTAFYLCASSMKREASVQFFGPGTRLTVL.

As regards this clone: An end of the junction differs from the germline gene, which may be a read error. Other nucleotide sequences in the sample specify the same CDR3. The chain employs TRBV2 and TRBJ2-7, with 8 bases that match TRBD1. Germline assignment: CDR1 SNHLY and CDR2 FYNNEI. This CDR3 region has 15 residues. For the CDR3, the DNA is TGTGCCAGCAGCGGAGACAGGGGAAGCTCCTACGAGCAATACTTC. The encoded protein is CASSGDRGSSYEQYF. The variable domain in full, with the rest retrieved from reference TRBV2 and TRBJ2-7, is EPEVTQTPSHQVTQMGQEVILRCVPISNHLYFYWYRQILGQKVEFLVSFYNNEISEKSEIFDDQFSVERPDGSNFTLKIRSTKLEDSAMYFCASSGDRGSSYEQYFGPGTRLTVT.

This clone was counted a few times. J is TRBJ2-7 and V is TRBV14; 7 bases are a match to TRBD1. The germline CDR1 and CDR2 sequences are SGHDN and FVKESK. The V segment lost 4 bases and the J segment 6 bases; nucleotides outside the gene matches: 6. CDR3 length: 13 amino acids. This chain's CDR3 is CASSLTGDLEQYF. CDR3 nucleotide sequence: TGTGCCAGCAGCCTCACAGGGGATCTCGAGCAGTACTTC.